These 32 T cell receptor beta chains came from one sample sequenced in a study of blood T cell repertoires in COVID-19. The protocol was immunoSEQ multiplex PCR, while the TCRdb copy is restricted to in-frame clones and leaves out a portion. The data contain 250,000 to 350,000 clones, 90% of them seen just once; the ten biggest clones take up around 4.4%. Sequencing input: PBMCs or T cells enriched from blood (not recorded which). The origin of the receptors is a woman between 18 and 30 years old with acute COVID-19.

The chain uses TRBV6-5 and TRBJ2-3; 10 positions agree with TRBD2. The CDR3 contains 16 residues. The germline V gene has CDR1 MNHEY and CDR2 SVGAGI. The V segment lost 0 bases and the J segment 1 base; nucleotides outside the gene matches: 1. The CDR3 protein is CASSYSGTSGTDTQYF. The CDR3 bases are TGTGCCAGCAGTTACTCGGGGACTAGCGGCACAGATACGCAGTATTTT.

The chain is built from TRBV28 and TRBJ1-5; D remains unclear. Germline V CDR1 and CDR2: MDHEN, SYDVKM. Trimming pared 5 bases from V and 3 bases from J, leaving 5 bases between. The CDR3 covers 12 residues. Here the CDR3 reads CASSPPNQPQHF. DNA of the CDR3: TGTGCCAGCAGTCCTCCCAATCAGCCCCAGCATTTT.

The chain is built from TRBV3-1 (or the pseudogene TRBV3-2) and TRBJ1-4; a possible D gene is TRBD1 (5 bases). The V gene lost 4 bases and the J gene lost 12 bases, with 12 bases spanning the gap. This CDR3 is 12 amino acids long. Germline-derived CDR1 and CDR2 are LGHDT and YNNKEL (reference sequence). Here the CDR3 DNA reads TGTGCCAGCAGCCCCCCTGCAGGGCAACTGTTTTTT. Translated: CASSPPAGQLFF.

This chain joins TRBV9 and TRBJ1-6; D gene uncertain. V shed 7 bases and J shed 8 bases, with 13 bases lying between them. Germline values: CDR1 SGDLS, CDR2 YYNGEE. The CDR3 covers 13 residues. Written as DNA, the CDR3 is TGTGCCAGCCAAGAGAGGCCCGATTCACCCCTCCACTTT. It encodes CASQERPDSPLHF.

This clone was seen a handful of times. The chain employs TRBV7-9 and TRBJ1-5; 8 nucleotides align to TRBD1. The V gene end was trimmed by 4 bases and the J gene end by 6 bases; junction bases not matched to a gene: 2. This CDR3 region has 13 residues. Germline values: CDR1 SEHNR, CDR2 FQNEAQ (reference sequence). This CDR3 reads CASSSGGTQPQHF. CDR3 nucleotide sequence: TGTGCCAGCAGCTCAGGGGGCACTCAGCCCCAGCATTTT.

This chain joins TRBV28 and TRBJ2-7; 7 nucleotides line up with TRBD1. V lost 4 bases, J lost 3 bases, and 9 bases stayed unmatched. The CDR3 extends over 15 amino acids. From germline, CDR1 is MDHEN and CDR2 SYDVKM. The CDR3 bases are TGTGCCAGCAGTTCCTCGGGACAGCGGCTCTACGAGCAGTACTTC. Protein: CASSSSGQRLYEQYF.

The chain joins TRBV7-9 to TRBJ1-4; TRBD1 might be the D (5 bases). The CDR3 loop spans 15 amino acids. CDR1 SEHNR and CDR2 FQNEAQ come from the germline V gene (reference sequence). Trimming cost V 3 bases and J 4 bases, with 12 bases left between them. CDR3 residues: CASSLVPGDNEKLFF. Written as DNA, the CDR3 is TGTGCCAGCAGCTTGGTGCCGGGGGATAATGAAAAACTGTTTTTT.

The CDR3 reads CASLHSTRVYEQYF. CDR3 nucleotide sequence: TGTGCCAGCCTACACTCGACCCGGGTCTACGAGCAGTACTTC. The V call is TRBV28, the J call TRBJ2-7; D remains ambiguous. Looked up from germline, CDR1 is MDHEN and CDR2 is SYDVKM. The germline V and J ends were trimmed by 8 bases and 3 bases, with 17 bases remaining between them. The CDR3 is 14 residues long.

This CDR3 reads CASSMGTGYTEAFF. The CDR3 bases are TGTGCCAGTAGTATGGGTACAGGGTACACTGAAGCTTTCTTT. The chain has TRBV19 and TRBJ1-1; perhaps TRBD1 as D (6 bases). CDR3 length equals 14 residues. CDR1 is LNHDA and CDR2 is SQIVND in the germline V gene (reference sequence). V lost 3 bases to trimming and J lost 3 bases, with 11 bases between them. Full variable domain (outside the CDR3, taken from reference TRBV19 and TRBJ1-1): DGGITQSPKYLFRKEGQNVTLSCEQNLNHDAMYWYRQDPGQGLRLIYYSQIVNDFQKGDIAEGYSVSREKKESFPLTVTSAQKNPTAFYLCASSMGTGYTEAFFGQGTRLTVV.

The count of this clone is one. The chain links TRBV7-8 to TRBJ1-1, with 10 positions matching TRBD1. The CDR3 is 13 residues long. Germline V CDR1 and CDR2: SGHVS, FQNEAQ. Losses at the gene ends were 1 base for V and 10 bases for J; bases not matched to a gene: 3. In DNA, the CDR3 is TGTGCCAGCAGCTTAGAGACAGGGGGCGTAGCTTTCTTT. This gives the protein CASSLETGGVAFF.

J is TRBJ2-1 and V is TRBV9; the D gene is possibly TRBD1 (7 bases). In germline, CDR1 is SGDLS, CDR2 YYNGEE. Trimming cost V 4 bases and J 2 bases, with 13 bases left between them. CDR3 length equals 15 residues. DNA of the CDR3: TGTGCCAGCAGCTCCTCAGGGGGGACCTACAATGAGCAGTTCTTC. This codes for CASSSSGGTYNEQFF.

This clone was found once. The rearrangement joins TRBV5-1 to TRBJ2-2; 8 bases align to TRBD1. Germline V CDR1 and CDR2: SGHRS, YFSETQ. This CDR3 has 18 amino acids. Trimming cost V 4 bases and J 6 bases; bases outside gene matches: 17. CDR3 residues: CASSPFNSGQGNSGELFF. Here the CDR3 DNA reads TGCGCCAGCAGCCCGTTTAATAGCGGACAGGGAAATTCCGGGGAGCTGTTTTTT.

Only one count was recorded for this clone. This chain connects TRBV10-2 to TRBJ1-6; D unclear. V lost 3 bases and J 4 bases, leaving 16 bases between the germline ends. Germline V gene lookup returns CDR1 WSHSY and CDR2 SAAADI. The CDR3 sequence is 17 residues long. This chain's CDR3 is CASSERRVPYYNSPLHF. In DNA form, the CDR3 reads TGCGCCAGCAGTGAAAGGAGGGTTCCCTATTATAATTCACCCCTCCACTTT.

The rearrangement joins TRBV19 to TRBJ2-7; D not resolved. Germline V gene data show CDR1 as LNHDA and CDR2 as SQIVND (reference sequence). Between the trimmed V and J ends, which lost 1 base and 2 bases, there was a span of 15 bases. The CDR3 is 16 residues long. CDR3 residues: CASSIVGTFLPYEQYF. The CDR3 DNA reads as TGTGCCAGTAGTATAGTTGGTACTTTCCTTCCCTACGAGCAGTACTTC.

The V gene is TRBV27, the J gene TRBJ1-3; D may be TRBD1 (6 bases). The germline V gene has CDR1 MNHEY and CDR2 SMNVEV (reference sequence). The CDR3 is made up of 17 amino acids. V was trimmed by 2 bases and J by 0 bases, leaving 14 bases between them. The CDR3 DNA sequence: TGTGCCAGCAGTTTAAGGGGGACGCGGTTCTCTGGAAACACCATATATTTT. It yields the protein CASSLRGTRFSGNTIYF.

The V and J genes are TRBV9 and TRBJ1-3; D not resolved. This CDR3 spans 16 amino acids. Germline V CDR1 and CDR2: SGDLS, YYNGEE. V was trimmed by 0 bases and J by 2 bases, leaving 12 bases between them. CDR3 residues: CASSVADNRPGNTIYF. The DNA for the CDR3 is TGTGCCAGCAGCGTAGCTGACAACCGGCCTGGAAACACCATATATTTT.

The chain recombines TRBV27 with TRBJ1-5; TRBD1 might be the D (5 bases). V lost 4 bases and J 3 bases, leaving 10 bases between the germline ends. Germline CDR1 is MNHEY and CDR2 is SMNVEV (reference sequence). The CDR3 extends over 14 amino acids. The CDR3 loop is CASSSGGFNQPQHF. DNA for the CDR3: TGTGCCAGCAGTTCGGGGGGGTTCAATCAGCCCCAGCATTTT.

The chain combines TRBV3-1 (or the pseudogene TRBV3-2) with TRBJ1-4; weak D call: TRBD1 (5 bases). Germline V gene data show CDR1 as LGHDT and CDR2 as YNNKEL (reference sequence). The CDR3 runs 17 residues. The V and J ends lost 0 bases and 0 bases respectively, with 11 bases between them. CDR3 sequence: CASSQDPGGSTNEKLFF. For the CDR3, the DNA is TGTGCCAGCAGCCAAGATCCGGGGGGATCAACTAATGAAAAACTGTTTTTT.

The chain recombines TRBV18 with TRBJ1-1; D remains unclear. The length of the CDR3 is 15 residues. The germline V gene has CDR1 KGHSH and CDR2 LQKENI. Trimming left V 1 base short and J 3 bases short, with 12 bases between. The CDR3 protein is CASSPRGYGDTEAFF. CDR3 sequence (DNA): TGTGCCAGCTCACCACGAGGGTACGGGGACACTGAAGCTTTCTTT.

This clone showed up just once. The chain links TRBV7-2 to TRBJ2-7; D is perhaps TRBD2 (7 bases). The length of the CDR3 is 17 residues. Germline CDR1 reads SGHTA; CDR2 reads FQGNSA. V was shortened by 6 bases and J by 0 bases, with 21 bases between the two germline ends. The CDR3 protein is CASRPQVRGASSYEQYF. The CDR3 DNA sequence: TGTGCCAGCAGACCACAAGTTCGGGGGGCGAGCTCCTACGAGCAGTACTTC.

The rearrangement joins TRBV30 to TRBJ1-1; possibly TRBD1 for D (6 bases). In germline, CDR1 is GTSNPN, CDR2 SVGIG (reference sequence). This CDR3 contains 12 residues. The ends were cut back, 5 bases at V and 8 bases at J, with 15 bases in the middle. The CDR3 here is CAWSSRGAEAFF. In nucleotides, the CDR3 is TGTGCCTGGTCCTCACGGGGGGCCGAAGCTTTCTTT.

This chain uses TRBV23-1 with TRBJ2-1, with D perhaps TRBD1 (6 bases). TRBV23-1 is an open reading frame, and its role is uncertain. V was cut by 0 bases and J by 14 bases, with 14 bases left in between. The CDR3 length is 13 residues. CDR3 nucleotides: TGCGCCAGCAGTCAATCTTCGGGCAGGGGTAAGTTCTTC. Amino acid sequence: CASSQSSGRGKFF.

The chain links TRBV7-2 to TRBJ2-7, with 8 positions matching TRBD2. The CDR3 runs to 16 residues. Germline lookup yields CDR1 SGHTA and CDR2 FQGNSA. J lost 2 bases, V lost 1 base, and 7 bases had no gene match. CDR3 loop: CASSLVASGRPYEQYF. CDR3 sequence (DNA): TGTGCCAGCAGCTTAGTCGCCAGCGGGAGACCCTACGAGCAGTACTTC.

The rearrangement joins TRBV7-9 to TRBJ2-2; TRBD1 matches 9 bases. With 6 bases clipped from V and 3 bases from J, the junction kept 8 bases outside the gene matches. The germline V gene encodes CDR1 SEHNR and CDR2 FQNEAQ (reference sequence). The CDR3 consists of 16 residues. This chain's CDR3 is CASRPRTGVDTGELFF. CDR3 nucleotides: TGTGCCAGCAGACCCCGGACAGGGGTGGACACCGGGGAGCTGTTTTTT.

The chain uses TRBV3-1 (or the pseudogene TRBV3-2) and TRBJ2-5, with D possibly matching TRBD1 (6 bases). CDR1 LGHDT and CDR2 YNNKEL come from the germline V gene (reference sequence). The CDR3 contains 14 residues. The V end lost 2 bases, the J end lost 5 bases, and 12 bases lay between the germline ends. The chain's CDR3 is CASSQQGLGETQYF. The CDR3 coding sequence is TGTGCCAGCAGCCAACAGGGGTTGGGGGAGACCCAGTACTTC.

This rearrangement joins TRBV5-1 to TRBJ2-2, with 8 bases matching TRBD1. CDR1 is SGHRS and CDR2 is YFSETQ in the germline V gene. After removal of 4 bases from V and 4 bases from J, the junction contained 6 bases not matched to a gene. The CDR3 totals 15 residues. CDR3 protein: CASSTRGQGTGELFF. CDR3 in DNA: TGCGCCAGCAGCACACGAGGACAGGGCACCGGGGAGCTGTTTTTT.

The rearrangement uses TRBV11-1 and TRBJ1-5; a possible D gene is TRBD1 (5 bases). The germline V gene encodes CDR1 SGHAT and CDR2 FQDESV (reference sequence). The CDR3 contains 14 residues. The V end lost 1 base, the J end lost 11 bases, and 15 bases lay between the germline ends. CDR3 region: CASSLDRGWKAQHF. In DNA, the CDR3 is TGTGCCAGCAGCTTAGATAGGGGCTGGAAAGCCCAGCATTTT.

This rearrangement joins TRBV2 to TRBJ2-1, with 10 bases lining up with TRBD2. The germline CDR1 and CDR2 sequences are SNHLY and FYNNEI. The length of the CDR3 is 14 residues. Germline trimming cut 7 bases from V and 5 bases from J; bases unmatched to any gene: 5. CDR3 sequence reads: CASTSGSWNNEQFF. Written as DNA, the CDR3 is TGTGCCAGCACTAGCGGGAGCTGGAACAATGAGCAGTTCTTC.

A single count supports this clone. A read error may account for a junction end that differs from germline. V and J are TRBV5-6 and TRBJ1-2, with no clear D. The CDR3 is 16 amino acids. The germline V gene has CDR1 SGHDT and CDR2 YYEEEE. CDR3 loop: CASSLWNPGANDGYTF. In DNA, the CDR3 is TGTGCCAGCAGCTTGTGGAATCCGGGTGCTAACGATGGCTACACCTTC.

The chain uses TRBV28 and TRBJ2-7; 8 nucleotides align to TRBD2. The CDR3 runs 15 residues. Trimming at V came to 3 bases and at J to 3 bases, leaving 7 bases not matched to a gene. Germline CDR1 reads MDHEN; CDR2 reads SYDVKM. CDR3 DNA sequence: TGTGCCAGCAGTTTTAAACCAACTAGCGGCTACGAGCAGTACTTC. Its translation is CASSFKPTSGYEQYF. Full variable domain (rest looked up from reference TRBV28 and TRBJ2-7): DVKVTQSSRYLVKRTGEKVFLECVQDMDHENMFWYRQDPGLGLRLIYFSYDVKMKEKGDIPEGYSVSREKKERFSLILESASTNQTSMYLCASSFKPTSGYEQYFGPGTRLTVT.

The chain links TRBV7-9 to TRBJ1-3; no clear D. This CDR3 comprises 16 residues. V dropped 1 base and J dropped 0 bases, with 10 bases sitting between them. Looked up from germline, CDR1 is SEHNR and CDR2 is FQNEAQ (reference sequence). This CDR3 is CASSLVREFSGNTIYF. CDR3 DNA sequence: TGTGCCAGCAGCTTAGTCCGCGAATTCTCTGGAAACACCATATATTTT. Drawing the rest from reference TRBV7-9 and TRBJ1-3, the complete variable domain is DTGVSQNPRHKITKRGQNVTFRCDPISEHNRLYWYRQTLGQGPEFLTYFQNEAQLEKSRLLSDRFSAERPKGSFSTLEIQRTEQGDSAMYLCASSLVREFSGNTIYFGEGSWLTVV.

This sequence joins TRBV20-1 and TRBJ2-1; unclear D gene. The CDR3 covers 11 residues. V lost 6 bases, J lost 9 bases, and 12 bases lay in between. The germline gives CDR1 DFQATT, CDR2 SNEGSKA (reference sequence). The CDR3 region is CSAVGGSEQFF. In DNA, the CDR3 is TGCAGTGCCGTCGGTGGTAGTGAGCAGTTCTTC.